This entry features one T cell receptor beta chain sequence. The target antigen is unknown. Isolation yielded PBMCs, at least 6 million per sample, in every case. These data originate in a study of blood T cells in healthy people across ages. Overall study: Template switching captured about one barcoded beta molecule per two T cells.

The CDR3 length is 12 residues. Trimming cost V 6 bases and J 4 bases, with 7 bases left between them. Germline V gives CDR1 MGHDK, CDR2 SYGVNS. A second PCR of about 6 to 11 cycles used a sample-barcoded 5' primer and a J-beta primer mix. TCRdb called the 5' RACE reads again in MiXCR, with one record for every CDR3 protein. Among about 730,000 distinct CDR3 sequences listed, around 40% were seen once. Notes on the study in general: Naive CD4+ cell counts and diversity both ran higher in long-lived than in aged donors. Changes seen in expanded clonotypes were possibly confounded by donor CMV status left unknown.

This TCR came from an older woman in good health. The rearrangement joins TRBV25-1 to TRBJ1-5; D is ambiguous. The sample consisted of blood. The CDR3 here is CASRGGNQPQHF. DNA of the CDR3: TGTGCCAGCAGGGGCGGGAATCAGCCCCAGCATTTT. Together with reference TRBV25-1 and TRBJ1-5, the CDR3 gives the full variable domain: EADIYQTPRYLVIGTGKKITLECSQTMGHDKMYWYQQDPGMELHLIHYSYGVNSTEKGDLSSESTVSRIRTEHFPLTLESARPSHTSQYLCASRGGNQPQHFGDGTRLSIL.